Below, 13 T cell receptor beta chains from the same sample are listed, as sequenced in a study of cytomegalovirus exposure and HLA in healthy donors. PCR involved 60 Vbeta and 13 Jbeta primers. Sequenced by immunoSEQ multiplex PCR; TCRdb stores in-frame clones only, minus some. The top ten clones hold over 2.5% of a sample with around 150,000 clones, over 60% of them seen once. Sequenced material: PBMCs. These receptors were taken from a woman in her 30s in good health and CMV-seropositive.

This chain links TRBV2 with TRBJ2-1; TRBD1 agrees at 9 bases. V shed 1 base and J 2 bases; nucleotides not matched to a gene: 6. Per the germline V gene, CDR1 is SNHLY and CDR2 is FYNNEI. The CDR3 covers 17 residues. In DNA form, the CDR3 reads TGTGCCAGCAGTGAAGATTATGGGACAGGGACCTACAATGAGCAGTTCTTC. The encoded protein is CASSEDYGTGTYNEQFF.

V and J are TRBV7-6 and TRBJ1-5, with 7 positions matching TRBD1. V was clipped by 1 base and J by 2 bases; unmatched bases: 8. Germline V CDR1 and CDR2: SGHVS, FNYEAQ. This CDR3 comprises 17 residues. CDR3 DNA sequence: TGTGCCAGCAGCTTAGGACAGGGATTGAGGGGCAATCAGCCCCAGCATTTT. This translates into CASSLGQGLRGNQPQHF.

The chain uses TRBV5-1 and TRBJ2-1; TRBD1 matches at 9 bases. The CDR3 is made up of 15 amino acids. With V trimmed by 0 bases and J by 8 bases, 6 bases remained unmatched. Germline CDR1 and CDR2: SGHRS and YFSETQ. The CDR3 loop reads CASSLGRTGGYEQFF. DNA for the CDR3: TGCGCCAGCAGCTTGGGACGTACAGGGGGCTATGAGCAGTTCTTC.

The CDR3 loop reads CASSEQGTIGANVLTF. In nucleotides, the CDR3 is TGTGCCAGCAGTGAACAGGGTACCATAGGGGCCAACGTCCTGACTTTC. The chain couples TRBV6-1 to TRBJ2-6, with D possibly TRBD1 on 5 matching bases. The CDR3 covers 16 residues. V was clipped by 2 bases and J by 4 bases, with 12 bases between them. Germline V gene lookup returns CDR1 MNHNS and CDR2 SASEGT.

This clone was seen a few times. This chain uses TRBV4-1 with TRBJ1-4; 10 bases line up with TRBD1. This CDR3 region has 19 residues. The V and J ends lost 3 bases and 6 bases, in that order; junction bases with no gene match: 16. Germline CDR1 is MGHRA and CDR2 is YSYEKL. CDR3 sequence: CASSHSGGQGLRRDEKLFF. CDR3 in DNA: TGCGCCAGCAGCCATTCCGGGGGACAGGGGCTAAGGAGGGATGAAAAACTGTTTTTT.

This chain joins TRBV9 and TRBJ2-1; tentative D call: TRBD2 (7 bases). This CDR3 spans 16 amino acids. Germline V gene sequence: CDR1 SGDLS, CDR2 YYNGEE. Trimming removed 5 bases from V and 6 bases from J, with 21 bases in between. CDR3 loop: CASRDLGGARPNEQFF. The CDR3 DNA sequence: TGTGCCAGCAGGGACCTGGGGGGGGCCAGGCCCAATGAGCAGTTCTTC. Based on the CDR3 plus reference TRBV9 and TRBJ2-1, the full variable domain is DSGVTQTPKHLITATGQRVTLRCSPRSGDLSVYWYQQSLDQGLQFLIQYYNGEERAKGNILERFSAQQFPDLHSELNLSSLELGDSALYFCASRDLGGARPNEQFFGPGTRLTVL.

This clone has just a few counts. This chain links TRBV10-2 with TRBJ2-1, with D perhaps matching TRBD2 (5 bases). CDR3 length: 14 amino acids. CDR1 is WSHSY, CDR2 SAAADI, per germline. Between the trimmed V and J ends, which lost 0 bases and 5 bases, there was a span of 8 bases. The CDR3 region is CASSESSGNNEQFF. The CDR3, as DNA: TGCGCCAGCAGTGAGTCTTCGGGGAACAATGAGCAGTTCTTC.

This clone was detected only a few times. The genes are TRBV5-1 and TRBJ2-3; 9 bases align to TRBD2. The germline gives CDR1 SGHRS, CDR2 YFSETQ. Trimming cost V 4 bases and J 5 bases; bases outside gene matches: 11. This CDR3 contains 16 residues. The CDR3 DNA sequence: TGCGCCAGCAGCGACACCGGGACTAGCTATGGAGATACGCAGTATTTT. It yields the protein CASSDTGTSYGDTQYF.

This clone was counted between two and nine times. V usage is TRBV27 and J usage is TRBJ2-7; D might be TRBD1 (5 bases). Trimming removed 4 bases from V and 2 bases from J, with 12 bases in between. Germline CDR1 is MNHEY and CDR2 is SMNVEV (reference sequence). This CDR3 spans 14 amino acids. CDR3 protein: CASSSGSLPYEQYF. CDR3 DNA: TGTGCCAGCAGTTCAGGGTCCCTACCCTACGAGCAGTACTTC.

The genes are TRBV10-3 and TRBJ2-7; TRBD1 might be the D (6 bases). V was shortened by 11 bases and J by 4 bases, with 21 bases between the two germline ends. Germline V gene lookup returns CDR1 ENHRY and CDR2 SYGVKD. CDR3 length equals 14 residues. The CDR3 DNA is TGTGCCTCTGCAGGTCAGGGGTCTGGGTACGAGCAGTACTTC. This sequence encodes CASAGQGSGYEQYF.

The chain combines TRBV9 with TRBJ1-1; D is ambiguous. CDR1 is SGDLS and CDR2 is YYNGEE in the germline V gene. The length of the CDR3 is 12 residues. The V end lost 4 bases, the J end lost 7 bases, and 11 bases lay between the germline ends. The DNA of the CDR3 is TGTGCCAGCAGCCCCGGAAGACTTGAAGCTTTCTTT. It codes for CASSPGRLEAFF.

This clone was observed once. V is TRBV5-4 and J is TRBJ2-3; maybe TRBD1 (6 bases). Looked up from germline, CDR1 is SGHNT and CDR2 is YYREEE (reference sequence). This CDR3 has 16 amino acids. Deletions cut 0 bases from V and 0 bases from J, with 11 bases between. The CDR3, as DNA: TGTGCCAGCAGCTTGGCCGCAGGGGCTAGCACAGATACGCAGTATTTT. Protein sequence: CASSLAAGASTDTQYF.

V gene TRBV2 combines with J gene TRBJ2-3; 7 bases are a match to TRBD1. The CDR3 is 16 residues long. V shed 8 bases, J shed 0 bases, and the junction held 11 bases outside the gene matches. CDR1 and CDR2 (germline): SNHLY, FYNNEI. CDR3 sequence (DNA): TGTGCCAGCGGGGGACAGACCACCTCTAGCACAGATACGCAGTATTTT. It yields the protein CASGGQTTSSTDTQYF.